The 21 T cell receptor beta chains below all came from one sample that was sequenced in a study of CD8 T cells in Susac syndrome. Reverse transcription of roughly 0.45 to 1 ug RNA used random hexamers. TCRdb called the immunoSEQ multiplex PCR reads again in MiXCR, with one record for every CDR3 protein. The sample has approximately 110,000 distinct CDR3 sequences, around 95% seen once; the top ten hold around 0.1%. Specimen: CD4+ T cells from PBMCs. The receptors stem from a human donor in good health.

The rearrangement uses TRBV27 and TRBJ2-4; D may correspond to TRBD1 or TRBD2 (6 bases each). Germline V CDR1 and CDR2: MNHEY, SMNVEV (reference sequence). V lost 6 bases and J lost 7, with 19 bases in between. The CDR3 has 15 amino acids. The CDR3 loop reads CASSRAGEARNIQYF. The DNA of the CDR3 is TGTGCCAGCAGCCGAGCAGGGGAGGCTAGGAACATTCAGTACTTC.

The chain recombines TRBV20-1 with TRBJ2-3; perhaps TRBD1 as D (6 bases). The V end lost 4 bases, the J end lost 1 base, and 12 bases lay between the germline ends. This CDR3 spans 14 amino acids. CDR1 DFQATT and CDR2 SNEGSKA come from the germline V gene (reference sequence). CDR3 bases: TGCAGTGCTAACGACAGGTGGGGCACAGATACGCAGTATTTT. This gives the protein CSANDRWGTDTQYF.

The CDR3 DNA reads as TGCGCCAGCAGCTCTGGACAGGGGGGCTTCAAAACCCGGGAGCAGTACTTC. Protein product: CASSSGQGGFKTREQYF. The chain carries TRBV4-1 and TRBJ2-7; 10 bases map to TRBD1. The CDR3 is made up of 17 amino acids. Germline-derived CDR1 and CDR2 are MGHRA and YSYEKL. V was pared by 5 bases and J by 7 bases, with 17 bases of the junction left unmatched.

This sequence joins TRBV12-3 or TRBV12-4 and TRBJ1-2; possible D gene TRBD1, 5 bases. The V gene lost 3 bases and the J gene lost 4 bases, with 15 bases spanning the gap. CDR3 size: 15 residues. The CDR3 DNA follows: TGTGCCAGCAGTTTTTTTGAGAGACAGTTCTATGGCTACACCTTC. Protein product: CASSFFERQFYGYTF.

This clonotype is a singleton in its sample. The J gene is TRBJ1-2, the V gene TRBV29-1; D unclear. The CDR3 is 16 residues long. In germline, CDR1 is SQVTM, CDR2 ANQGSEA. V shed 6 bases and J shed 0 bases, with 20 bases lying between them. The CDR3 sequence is CSVAAIGVPTNYGYTF. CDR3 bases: TGCAGCGTCGCAGCAATTGGGGTCCCTACTAACTATGGCTACACCTTC.

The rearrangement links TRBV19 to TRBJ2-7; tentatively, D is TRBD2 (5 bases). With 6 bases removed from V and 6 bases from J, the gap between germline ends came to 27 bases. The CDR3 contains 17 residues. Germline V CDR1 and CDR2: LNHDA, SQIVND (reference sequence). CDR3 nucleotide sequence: TGTGCCAGTAGGGAACGGGGAATCGAGAGGAAGTGGAGCGAGCAGTACTTC. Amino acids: CASRERGIERKWSEQYF.

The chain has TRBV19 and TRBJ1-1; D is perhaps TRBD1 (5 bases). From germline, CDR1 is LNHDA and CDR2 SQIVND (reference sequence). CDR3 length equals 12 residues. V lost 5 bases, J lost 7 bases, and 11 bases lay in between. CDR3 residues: CASSFDRLEAFF. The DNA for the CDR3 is TGTGCCAGTAGTTTTGACAGACTTGAAGCTTTCTTT.

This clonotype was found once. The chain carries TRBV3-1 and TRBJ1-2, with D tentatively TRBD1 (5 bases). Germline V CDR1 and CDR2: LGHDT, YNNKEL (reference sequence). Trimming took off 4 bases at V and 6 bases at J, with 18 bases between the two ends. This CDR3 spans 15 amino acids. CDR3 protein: CASSPPGKKENGYTF. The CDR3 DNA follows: TGTGCCAGCAGCCCCCCAGGGAAGAAGGAAAATGGCTACACCTTC. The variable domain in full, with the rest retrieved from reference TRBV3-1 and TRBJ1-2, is DTAVSQTPKYLVTQMGNDKSIKCEQNLGHDTMYWYKQDSKKFLKIMFSYNNKELIINETVPNRFSPKSPDKAHLNLHINSLELGDSAVYFCASSPPGKKENGYTFGSGTRLTVV.

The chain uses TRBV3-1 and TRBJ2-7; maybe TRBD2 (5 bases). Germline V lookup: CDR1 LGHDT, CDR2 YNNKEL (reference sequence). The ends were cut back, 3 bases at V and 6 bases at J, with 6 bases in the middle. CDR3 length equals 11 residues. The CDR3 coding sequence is TGTGCCAGCAGCCACCGGGGCGAGCAGTACTTC. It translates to CASSHRGEQYF.

DNA for the CDR3: TGTGCCAGCAGCTTGGTGGTCGTGAACACTGAAGCTTTCTTT. The encoded protein is CASSLVVVNTEAFF. The V gene is TRBV5-5, the J gene TRBJ1-1, with no clear D. Trimming left V 0 bases short and J 0 bases short, with 6 bases between. CDR1 is SGHKS, CDR2 YYEKEE, per germline (reference sequence). The CDR3 covers 14 residues. Full variable domain (outside the CDR3, taken from reference TRBV5-5 and TRBJ1-1): DAGVTQSPTHLIKTRGQQVTLRCSPISGHKSVSWYQQVLGQGPQFIFQYYEKEERGRGNFPDRFSARQFPNYSSELNVNALLLGDSALYLCASSLVVVNTEAFFGQGTRLTVV.

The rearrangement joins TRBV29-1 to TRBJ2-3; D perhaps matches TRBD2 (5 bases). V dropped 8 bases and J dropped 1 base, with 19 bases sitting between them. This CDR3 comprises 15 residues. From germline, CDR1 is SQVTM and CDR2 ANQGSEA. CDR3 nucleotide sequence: TGCAGCTCCCGAACTGGTAGCGCTGGCACAGATACGCAGTATTTT. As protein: CSSRTGSAGTDTQYF.

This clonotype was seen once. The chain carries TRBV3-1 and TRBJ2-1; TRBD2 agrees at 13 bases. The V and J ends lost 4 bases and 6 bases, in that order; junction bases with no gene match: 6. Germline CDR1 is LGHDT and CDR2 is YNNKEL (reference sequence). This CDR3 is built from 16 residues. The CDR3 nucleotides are TGTGCCAGCAGCCGAGGACTAGCGGGGGCCCGCAATGAGCAGTTCTTC. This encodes CASSRGLAGARNEQFF.

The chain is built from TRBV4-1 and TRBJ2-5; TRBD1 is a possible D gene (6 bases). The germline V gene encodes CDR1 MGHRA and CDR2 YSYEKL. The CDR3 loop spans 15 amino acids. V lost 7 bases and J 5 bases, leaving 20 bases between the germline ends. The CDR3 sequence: CASTLQAQGWETQYF. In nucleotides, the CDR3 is TGCGCCAGCACCCTCCAAGCACAGGGTTGGGAGACCCAGTACTTC.

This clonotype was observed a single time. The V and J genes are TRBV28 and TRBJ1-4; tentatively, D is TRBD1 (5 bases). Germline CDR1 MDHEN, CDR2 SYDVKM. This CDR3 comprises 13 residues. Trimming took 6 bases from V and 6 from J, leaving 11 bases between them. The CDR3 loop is CASRTGLYEKLFF. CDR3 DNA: TGTGCCAGCAGAACGGGACTATATGAAAAACTGTTTTTT.

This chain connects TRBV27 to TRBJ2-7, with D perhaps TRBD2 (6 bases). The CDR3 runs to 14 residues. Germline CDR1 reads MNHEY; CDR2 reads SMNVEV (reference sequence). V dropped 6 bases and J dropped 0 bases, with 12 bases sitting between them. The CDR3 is CASSRSGSSYEQYF. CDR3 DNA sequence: TGTGCCAGCAGCCGCAGCGGGTCCTCCTACGAGCAGTACTTC.

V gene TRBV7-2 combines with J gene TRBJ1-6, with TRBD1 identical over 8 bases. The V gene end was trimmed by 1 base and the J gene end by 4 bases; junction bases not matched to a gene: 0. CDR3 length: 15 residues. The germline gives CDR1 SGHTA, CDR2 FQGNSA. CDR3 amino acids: CASSLGTGYNSPLHF. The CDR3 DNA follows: TGTGCCAGCAGCTTAGGGACAGGGTATAATTCACCCCTCCACTTT. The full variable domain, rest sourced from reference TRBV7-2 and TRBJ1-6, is GAGVSQSPSNKVTEKGKDVELRCDPISGHTALYWYRQSLGQGLEFLIYFQGNSAPDKSGLPSDRFSAERTGGSVSTLTIQRTQQEDSAVYLCASSLGTGYNSPLHFGNGTRLTVT.

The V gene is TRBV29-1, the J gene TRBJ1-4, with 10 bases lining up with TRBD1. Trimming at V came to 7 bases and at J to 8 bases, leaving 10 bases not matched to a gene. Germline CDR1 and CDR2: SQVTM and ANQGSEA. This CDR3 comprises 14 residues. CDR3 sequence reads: CSAARGTGAEKLFF. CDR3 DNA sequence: TGCAGCGCTGCCCGTGGGACAGGGGCCGAAAAACTGTTTTTT. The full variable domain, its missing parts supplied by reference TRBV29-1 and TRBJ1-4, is SAVISQKPSRDICQRGTSLTIQCQVDSQVTMMFWYRQQPGQSLTLIATANQGSEATYESGFVIDKFPISRPNLTFSTLTVSNMSPEDSSIYLCSAARGTGAEKLFFGSGTQLSVL.

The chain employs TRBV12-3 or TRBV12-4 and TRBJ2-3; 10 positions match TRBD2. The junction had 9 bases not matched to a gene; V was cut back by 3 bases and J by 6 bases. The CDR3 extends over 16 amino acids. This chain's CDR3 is CASSFQAGGREDTQYF. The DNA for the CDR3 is TGTGCCAGCAGTTTTCAAGCGGGGGGGCGAGAGGATACGCAGTATTTT.

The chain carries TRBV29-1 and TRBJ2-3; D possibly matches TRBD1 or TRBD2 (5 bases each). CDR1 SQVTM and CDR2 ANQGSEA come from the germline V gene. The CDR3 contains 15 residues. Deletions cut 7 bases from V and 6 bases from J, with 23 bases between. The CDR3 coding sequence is TGCAGCGCTTTTGCCGGGACCACGAAATGGGATACGCAGTATTTT. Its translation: CSAFAGTTKWDTQYF.

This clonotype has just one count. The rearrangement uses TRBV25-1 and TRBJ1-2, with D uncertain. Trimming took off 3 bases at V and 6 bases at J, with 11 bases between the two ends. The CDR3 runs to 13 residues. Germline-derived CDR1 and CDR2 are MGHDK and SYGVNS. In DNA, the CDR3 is TGTGCCAGCAGTGAGCCTGGAAGGGATGGCTACACCTTC. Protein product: CASSEPGRDGYTF.

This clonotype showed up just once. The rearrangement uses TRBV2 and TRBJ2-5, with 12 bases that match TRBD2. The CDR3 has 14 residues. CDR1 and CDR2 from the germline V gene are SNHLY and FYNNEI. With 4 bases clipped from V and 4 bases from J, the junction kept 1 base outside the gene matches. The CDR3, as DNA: TGTGCCAGCAGTGCGACTAGCGGGGGAGAGACCCAGTACTTC. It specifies CASSATSGGETQYF.